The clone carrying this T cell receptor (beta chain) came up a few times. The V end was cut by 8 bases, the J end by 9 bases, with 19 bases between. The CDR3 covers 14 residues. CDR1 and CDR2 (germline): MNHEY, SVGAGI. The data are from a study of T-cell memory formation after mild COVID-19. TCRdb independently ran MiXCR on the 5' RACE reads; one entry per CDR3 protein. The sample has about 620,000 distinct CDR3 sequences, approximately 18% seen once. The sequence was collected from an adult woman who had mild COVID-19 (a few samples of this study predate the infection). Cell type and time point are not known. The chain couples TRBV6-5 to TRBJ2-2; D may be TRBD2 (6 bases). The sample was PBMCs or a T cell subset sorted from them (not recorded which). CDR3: CASVADFGGRELFF. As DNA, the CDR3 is TGTGCCAGCGTAGCGGATTTTGGTGGCCGGGAGCTGTTTTTT.